The entry below gives a single T cell receptor beta chain sequence along with its context. Its antigen is unknown. CDR3 size: 14 residues. From germline, CDR1 is MDHEN and CDR2 SYDVKM. With 3 bases removed from V and 4 bases from J, the gap between germline ends came to 12 bases. This entry is derived from a study of OX40 agonist ivuxolimab in advanced cancers. Background on the study: The dose-escalation cohort was about 83% male, with a mean age of around 60 years, ranging about 23 to 79. Partial responses were achieved by three patients: one hepatocellular carcinoma, two cutaneous melanoma. General study findings and limits: Circulating CD4+ and CD8+ T cells showed clonal expansion by week 6 at 0.1 to 3.0 mg/kg. It was also the case that some nonresponders had low normalized T-cell clonal expansion.

Assay used: immunoSEQ multiplex PCR; TCRdb lists only in-frame clones, some missing. This table has 20,000 to 25,000 clones, 80% to 90% appearing once. The source was CD4+ or CD8+ T cells sorted from blood, collected in a trial of the OX40 agonist ivuxolimab. This TCR was sampled from an adult with an advanced solid tumor such as melanoma, head and neck, liver or kidney cancer. The V and J genes are TRBV28 and TRBJ1-1; maybe TRBD1 (6 bases). The DNA of the CDR3 is TGTGCCAGCAGTTTGATTGGCAGGGGCACTGAAGCTTTCTTT. It yields the protein CASSLIGRGTEAFF.